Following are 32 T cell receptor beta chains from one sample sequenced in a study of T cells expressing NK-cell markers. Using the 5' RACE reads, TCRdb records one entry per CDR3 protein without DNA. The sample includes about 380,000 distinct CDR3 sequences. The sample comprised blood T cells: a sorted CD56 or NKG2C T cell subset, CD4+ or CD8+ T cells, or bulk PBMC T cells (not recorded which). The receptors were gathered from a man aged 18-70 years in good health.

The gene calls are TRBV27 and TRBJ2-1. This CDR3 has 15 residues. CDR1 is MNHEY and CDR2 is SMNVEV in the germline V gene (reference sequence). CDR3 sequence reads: CASSLYLSSYNEQFF.

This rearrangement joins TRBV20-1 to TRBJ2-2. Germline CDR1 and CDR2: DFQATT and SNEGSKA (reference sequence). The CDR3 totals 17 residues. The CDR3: CSATSIAGPQNTGELFF.

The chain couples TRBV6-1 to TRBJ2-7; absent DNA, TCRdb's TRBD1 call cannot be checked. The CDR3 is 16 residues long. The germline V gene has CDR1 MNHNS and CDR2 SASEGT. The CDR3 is CASRLEKTGDTYEQYF.

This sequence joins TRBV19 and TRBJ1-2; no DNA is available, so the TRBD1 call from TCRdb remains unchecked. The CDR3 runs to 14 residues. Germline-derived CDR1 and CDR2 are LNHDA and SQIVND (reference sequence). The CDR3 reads CASSRQGQNYGYTF. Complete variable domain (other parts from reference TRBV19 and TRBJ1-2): DGGITQSPKYLFRKEGQNVTLSCEQNLNHDAMYWYRQDPGQGLRLIYYSQIVNDFQKGDIAEGYSVSREKKESFPLTVTSAQKNPTAFYLCASSRQGQNYGYTFGSGTRLTVV.

This chain's CDR3 is CASSSVAGSPRTNYGYTF. The genes are TRBV5-5 and TRBJ1-2. CDR3 length: 18 residues. From germline, CDR1 is SGHKS and CDR2 YYEKEE (reference sequence). The whole variable domain, remainder taken from reference TRBV5-5 and TRBJ1-2, is DAGVTQSPTHLIKTRGQQVTLRCSPISGHKSVSWYQQVLGQGPQFIFQYYEKEERGRGNFPDRFSARQFPNYSSELNVNALLLGDSALYLCASSSVAGSPRTNYGYTFGSGTRLTVV.

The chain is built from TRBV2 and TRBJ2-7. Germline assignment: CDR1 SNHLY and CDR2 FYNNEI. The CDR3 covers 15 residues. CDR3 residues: CASSEASESPYEQYF.

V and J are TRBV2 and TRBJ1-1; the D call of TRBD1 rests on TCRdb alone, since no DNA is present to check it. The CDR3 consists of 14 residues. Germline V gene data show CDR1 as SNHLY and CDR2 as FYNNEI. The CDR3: CASSEYPGRAEAFF.

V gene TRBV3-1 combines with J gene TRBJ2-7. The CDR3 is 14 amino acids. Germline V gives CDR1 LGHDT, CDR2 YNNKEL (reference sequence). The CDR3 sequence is CASSHGPKTNEQYF.

CDR3: CASSFLAGGQILYNEQFF. V gene TRBV7-8 combines with J gene TRBJ2-1; TCRdb selects TRBD2, and the lack of DNA leaves this call unchecked. CDR1 and CDR2 from the germline V gene are SGHVS and FQNEAQ. CDR3 length equals 18 residues.

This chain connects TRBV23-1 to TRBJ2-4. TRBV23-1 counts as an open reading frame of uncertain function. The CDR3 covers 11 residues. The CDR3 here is CASSQLDIEYF.

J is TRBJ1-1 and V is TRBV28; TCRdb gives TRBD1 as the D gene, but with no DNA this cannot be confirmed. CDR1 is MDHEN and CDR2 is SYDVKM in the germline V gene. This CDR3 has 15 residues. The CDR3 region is CASSALGQAHTEAFF.

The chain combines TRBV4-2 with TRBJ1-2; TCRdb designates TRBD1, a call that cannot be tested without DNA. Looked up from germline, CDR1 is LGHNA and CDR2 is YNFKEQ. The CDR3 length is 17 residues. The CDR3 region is CASSPSRVGGRDYGYTF.

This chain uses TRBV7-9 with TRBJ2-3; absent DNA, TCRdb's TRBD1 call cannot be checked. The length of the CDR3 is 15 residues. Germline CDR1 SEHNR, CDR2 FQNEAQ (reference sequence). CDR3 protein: CASSPGTGLTDTQYF.

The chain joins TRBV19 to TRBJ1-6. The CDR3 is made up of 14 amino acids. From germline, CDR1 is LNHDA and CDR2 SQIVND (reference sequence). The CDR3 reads CASSRQNSNSPLHF.

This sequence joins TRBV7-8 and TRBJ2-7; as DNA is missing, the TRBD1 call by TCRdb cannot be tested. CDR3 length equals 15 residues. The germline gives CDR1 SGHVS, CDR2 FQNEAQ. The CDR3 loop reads CASSQGRDSHHEQYF.

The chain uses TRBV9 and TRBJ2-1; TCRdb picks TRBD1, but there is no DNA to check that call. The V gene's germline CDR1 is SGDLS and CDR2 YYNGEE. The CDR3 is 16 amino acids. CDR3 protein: CASSAMTGETYNEQFF.

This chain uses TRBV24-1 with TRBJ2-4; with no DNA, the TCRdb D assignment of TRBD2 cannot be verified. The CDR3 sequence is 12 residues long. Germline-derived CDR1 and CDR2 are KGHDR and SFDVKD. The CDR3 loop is CATSDYRDIQYF.

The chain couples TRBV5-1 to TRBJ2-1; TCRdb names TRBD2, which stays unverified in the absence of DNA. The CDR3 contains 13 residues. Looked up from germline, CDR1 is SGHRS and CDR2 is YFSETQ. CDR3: CASSHPAGNEQFF.

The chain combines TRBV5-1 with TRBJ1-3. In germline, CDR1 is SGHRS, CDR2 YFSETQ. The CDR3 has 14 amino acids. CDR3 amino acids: CASTLGSEGNTIYF.

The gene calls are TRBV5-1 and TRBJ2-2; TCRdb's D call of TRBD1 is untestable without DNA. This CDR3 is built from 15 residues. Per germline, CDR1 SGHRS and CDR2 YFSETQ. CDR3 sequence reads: CASSTGASNTGELFF.

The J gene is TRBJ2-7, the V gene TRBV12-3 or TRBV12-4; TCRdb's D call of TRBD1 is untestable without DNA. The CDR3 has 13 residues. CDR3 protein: CASSLGWGYEQYF.

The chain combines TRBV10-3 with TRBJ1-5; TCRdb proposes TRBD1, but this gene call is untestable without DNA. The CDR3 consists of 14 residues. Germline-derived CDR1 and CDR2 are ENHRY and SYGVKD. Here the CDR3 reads CAISEWDRDQPQHF.

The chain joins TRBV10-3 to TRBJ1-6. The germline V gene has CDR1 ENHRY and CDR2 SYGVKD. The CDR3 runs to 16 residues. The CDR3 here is CAISLGGSSYNSPLHF.

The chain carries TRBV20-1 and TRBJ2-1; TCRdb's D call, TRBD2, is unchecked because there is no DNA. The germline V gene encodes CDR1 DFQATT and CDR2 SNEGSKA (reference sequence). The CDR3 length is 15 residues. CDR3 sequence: CSAPQIAGGYNEQFF.

The CDR3 loop is CASGIGKNTEAFF. V usage is TRBV5-1 and J usage is TRBJ1-1. Germline V gives CDR1 SGHRS, CDR2 YFSETQ. This CDR3 has 13 amino acids.

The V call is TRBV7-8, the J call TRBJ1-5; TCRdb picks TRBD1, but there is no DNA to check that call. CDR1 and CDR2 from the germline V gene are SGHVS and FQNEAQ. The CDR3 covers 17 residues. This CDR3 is CASSLTGGGYGDQPQHF.

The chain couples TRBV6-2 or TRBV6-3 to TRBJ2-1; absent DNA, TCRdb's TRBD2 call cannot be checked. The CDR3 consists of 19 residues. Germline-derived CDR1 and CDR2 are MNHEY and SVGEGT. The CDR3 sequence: CASSYLQGGVRSSYNEQFF.

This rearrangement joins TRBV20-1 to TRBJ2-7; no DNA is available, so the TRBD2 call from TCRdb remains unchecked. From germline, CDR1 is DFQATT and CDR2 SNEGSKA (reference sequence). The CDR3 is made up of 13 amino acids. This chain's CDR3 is CSAPGTSRNEQYF.

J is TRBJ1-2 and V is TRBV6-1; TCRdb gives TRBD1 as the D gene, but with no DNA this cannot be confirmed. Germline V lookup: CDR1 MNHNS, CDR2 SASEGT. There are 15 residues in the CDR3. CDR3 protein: CASSRDRGLDYGYTF.

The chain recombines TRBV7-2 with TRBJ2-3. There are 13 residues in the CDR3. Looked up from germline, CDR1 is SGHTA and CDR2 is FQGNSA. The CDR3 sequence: CASSLSENTMEYF.

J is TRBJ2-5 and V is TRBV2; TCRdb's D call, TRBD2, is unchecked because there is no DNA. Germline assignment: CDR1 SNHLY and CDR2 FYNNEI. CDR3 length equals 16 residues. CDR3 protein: CASSDLGLNPQETQYF.

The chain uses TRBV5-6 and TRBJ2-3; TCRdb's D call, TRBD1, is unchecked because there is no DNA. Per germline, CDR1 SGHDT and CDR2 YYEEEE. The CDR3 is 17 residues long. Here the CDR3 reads CASSPFGLDRGTDTQYF.